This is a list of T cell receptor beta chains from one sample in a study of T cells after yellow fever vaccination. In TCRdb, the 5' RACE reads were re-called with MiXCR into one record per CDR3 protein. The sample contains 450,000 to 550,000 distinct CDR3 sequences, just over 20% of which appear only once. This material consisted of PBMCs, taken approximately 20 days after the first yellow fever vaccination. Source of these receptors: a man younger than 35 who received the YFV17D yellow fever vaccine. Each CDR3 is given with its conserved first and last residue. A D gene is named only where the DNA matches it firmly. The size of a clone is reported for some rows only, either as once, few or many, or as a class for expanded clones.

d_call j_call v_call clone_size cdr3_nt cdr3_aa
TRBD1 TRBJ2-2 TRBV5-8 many TGTGCCAGCAGTTCTGGGGACAGGGGCGCCGGGGAGCTGTTTTTT CASSSGDRGAGELFF
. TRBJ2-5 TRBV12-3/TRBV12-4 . TGTGCCAGCAGTGCCACCTCCCGGACCCAGTACTTC CASSATSRTQYF
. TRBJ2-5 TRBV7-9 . TGTGCCAGCAGCTTAGGACAAGCCGTGGAGACCCAGTACTTC CASSLGQAVETQYF
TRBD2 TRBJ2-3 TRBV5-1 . TGCGCCAGCAGCGCCCGGGACTATAGCACAGATACGCAGTATTTT CASSARDYSTDTQYF
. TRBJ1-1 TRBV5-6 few TGTGCCAGCAGCTTAGTCCCCTCGGGCACTGAAGCTTTCTTT CASSLVPSGTEAFF
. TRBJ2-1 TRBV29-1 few TGCAGCGTGGATTCCGGGGGCCGTGAGCAGTTCTTC CSVDSGGREQFF
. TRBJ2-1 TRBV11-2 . TGTGCCAGCAGCTTAGCCCCGGGGGTCTCCTACAATGAGCAGTTCTTC CASSLAPGVSYNEQFF
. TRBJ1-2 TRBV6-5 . TGTGCCAGCAGTTACTCGAAGGGGGAGAACTATGGCTACACCTTC CASSYSKGENYGYTF
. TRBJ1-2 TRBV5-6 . TGTGCCAGCAGTAGGACGGATGGCTACACCTTC CASSRTDGYTF
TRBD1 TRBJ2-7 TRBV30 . TGTGCCTGGAGAGATTCCGGGACAGGGCCTTACGAGCAGTACTTC CAWRDSGTGPYEQYF
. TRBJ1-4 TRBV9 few TGTGCCAGCAGCGTCCGCAGGGGCACCGAAAAACTGTTTTTT CASSVRRGTEKLFF
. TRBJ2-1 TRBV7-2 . TGTGCCAGCAGCTTCTCCTTGAGCAATGAGCAGTTCTTC CASSFSLSNEQFF
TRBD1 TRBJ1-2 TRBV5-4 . TGTGCCAGCAGCTTGGGGACCGGACAGGGGGCTGGTGGCTACACCTTC CASSLGTGQGAGGYTF
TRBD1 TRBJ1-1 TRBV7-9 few TGTGCCAGCAGCTTAGTAGGAGGGGGCCCAGGGAACACTGAAGCTTTCTTT CASSLVGGGPGNTEAFF
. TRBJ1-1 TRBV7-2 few TGTGCCAGCAGGGTCCACAGGGATGGGGCTGAAGCTTTCTTT CASRVHRDGAEAFF
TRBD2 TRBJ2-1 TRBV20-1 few TGCAGTGTTAGGAGGTCTAGCGGGGGCTATGAGCAGTTCTTC CSVRRSSGGYEQFF
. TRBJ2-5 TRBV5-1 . TGCGCCAGCAGCGGGGGGACGCCCGCGGAGACCCAGTACTTC CASSGGTPAETQYF
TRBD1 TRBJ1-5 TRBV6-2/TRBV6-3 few TGTGCCAGCAGTTACTCGAAGGGACAGCTCTATCAGCCCCAGCATTTT CASSYSKGQLYQPQHF
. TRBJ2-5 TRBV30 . TGTGCCTGGAGTACCCCAGGGACCCAGTACTTC CAWSTPGTQYF
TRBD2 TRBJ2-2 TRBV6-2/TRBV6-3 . TGTGCCAGCAGTTACGGACACTGGACTAGCGGGGGGGTGGTCACCGGGGAGCTGTTTTTT CASSYGHWTSGGVVTGELFF
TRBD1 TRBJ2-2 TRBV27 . TGTGCCAGCAACACAGGGGGAGCGGGGGAGCTGTTTTTT CASNTGGAGELFF
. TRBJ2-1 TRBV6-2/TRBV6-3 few TGTGCCAGCAGTGACGCTACCCAAGATCCCTACAATGAGCAGTTCTTC CASSDATQDPYNEQFF
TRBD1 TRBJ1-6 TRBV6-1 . TGTGCCAGCAGTCCGACAGGGAGGTCTCAGGGATCACCCCTCCACTTT CASSPTGRSQGSPLHF
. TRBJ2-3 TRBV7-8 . TGTGCCAGCAGCTGGCTGGGGGGAACAGATACGCAGTATTTT CASSWLGGTDTQYF
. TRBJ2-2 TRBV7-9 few TGTGCCAGCAGCTCGCATCTCACAGCGAACACCGGGGAGCTGTTTTTT CASSSHLTANTGELFF
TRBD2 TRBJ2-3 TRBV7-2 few TGTGCCAGCAGCTTAGCCTACCCGGGGGGTAGTTTCGGGGATACGCAGTATTTT CASSLAYPGGSFGDTQYF
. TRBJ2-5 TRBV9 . TGTGCCAGCAGCGCCAGTTCCCCCGGGAACCAGTACTTC CASSASSPGNQYF
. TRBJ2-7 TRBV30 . TGTGCCTGGAGTGTCAGTTATTCCTACGAGCAGTACTTC CAWSVSYSYEQYF
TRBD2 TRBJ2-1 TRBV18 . TGTGCCAGCTCACCCCGAGCTTTAGCGGGGGGGAAGATAAATGAGCAGTTCTTC CASSPRALAGGKINEQFF
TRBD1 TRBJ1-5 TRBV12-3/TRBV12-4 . TGTGCCAGCAGTTCTTCAGGGGGCCGTCATCAGCCCCAGCATTTT CASSSSGGRHQPQHF
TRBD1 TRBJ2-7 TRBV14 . TGTGCCAGCAGCCAAAGACAGGGGCCTCCCCTAAAGCAGTACTTC CASSQRQGPPLKQYF
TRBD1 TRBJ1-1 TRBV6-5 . TGTGCCAGCATCCCAGACAGGGCCACTGAAGCTTTCTTT CASIPDRATEAFF
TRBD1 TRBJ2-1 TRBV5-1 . TGCGCCAGCAGCGTGGACAGGGGTGCCTACAATGAGCAGTTCTTC CASSVDRGAYNEQFF
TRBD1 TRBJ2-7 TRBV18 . TGTGCCAGCTCACCTCCTTGGGGGACAGCATCCTACGAGCAGTACTTC CASSPPWGTASYEQYF
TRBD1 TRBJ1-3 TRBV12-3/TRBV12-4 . TGTGCCAGCAGTCGGACAGGGGTGGGCGGAAACACCATATATTTT CASSRTGVGGNTIYF
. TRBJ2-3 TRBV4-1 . TGCGCCAGCAGCCATTGGGCGGCTGGCACAGATACGCAGTATTTT CASSHWAAGTDTQYF
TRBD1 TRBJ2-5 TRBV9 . TGTGCCAGCAGCGCGGGGACAGGTGTAGTGACCCAGTACTTC CASSAGTGVVTQYF
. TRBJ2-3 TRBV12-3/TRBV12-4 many TGTGCCAGCAGTTTAGAGTCAGATACGCAGTATTTT CASSLESDTQYF
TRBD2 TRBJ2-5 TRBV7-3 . TGTGCCAGCAGCTTGGCCGGGACTAGCGGACAAGAGACCCAGTACTTC CASSLAGTSGQETQYF
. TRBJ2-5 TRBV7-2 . TGTGCCAGCAGCTTATCCCAGGGAGTGAAGACCCAGTACTTC CASSLSQGVKTQYF
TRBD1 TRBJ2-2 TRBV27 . TGTGCCAGCAGTTTACTGGGGACAGGGGGCCAAGAGGAGCTGTTTTTT CASSLLGTGGQEELFF
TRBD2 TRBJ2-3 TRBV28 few TGTGCCACAAGCGGGGGAGGCACAGATACGCAGTATTTT CATSGGGTDTQYF
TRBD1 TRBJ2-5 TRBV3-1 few TGTGCCAGCAGCCAAGTGGGGCAGGGGGCCTCGTGGGAGACCCAGTACTTC CASSQVGQGASWETQYF
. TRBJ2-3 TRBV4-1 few TGCGCCAGCAGCCAAGATCTCTCACAGGGCCTCAGGACAGATACGCAGTATTTT CASSQDLSQGLRTDTQYF
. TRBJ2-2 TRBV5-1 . TGCGCCAGCAGGCAGCACGCACTAAGCACCGGGGAGCTGTTTTTT CASRQHALSTGELFF
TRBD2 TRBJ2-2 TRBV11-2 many TGTGCCAGCAGACTAGCGGGCGGGGAGCTGTTTTTT CASRLAGGELFF
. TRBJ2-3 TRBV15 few TGTGCCACGTCCCCGAGCAGAATACCGGAGTATTTT CATSPSRIPEYF
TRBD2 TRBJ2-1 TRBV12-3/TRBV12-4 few TGTGCCAGCAGTGGGGAAACGGGGGGGTCCTACAATGAGCAGTTCTTC CASSGETGGSYNEQFF
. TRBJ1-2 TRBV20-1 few TGCAGTGCTAGAGTTTGGGACCGCTATGGCTACACCTTC CSARVWDRYGYTF
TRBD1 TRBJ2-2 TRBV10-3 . TGTGCCATCAGAAAGGGACAGACGAACACCGGGGAGCTGTTTTTT CAIRKGQTNTGELFF
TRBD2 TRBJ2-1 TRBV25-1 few TGTGCCAGCAGTGAAGGCGGGAGCTCCTACAATGAGCAGTTCTTC CASSEGGSSYNEQFF